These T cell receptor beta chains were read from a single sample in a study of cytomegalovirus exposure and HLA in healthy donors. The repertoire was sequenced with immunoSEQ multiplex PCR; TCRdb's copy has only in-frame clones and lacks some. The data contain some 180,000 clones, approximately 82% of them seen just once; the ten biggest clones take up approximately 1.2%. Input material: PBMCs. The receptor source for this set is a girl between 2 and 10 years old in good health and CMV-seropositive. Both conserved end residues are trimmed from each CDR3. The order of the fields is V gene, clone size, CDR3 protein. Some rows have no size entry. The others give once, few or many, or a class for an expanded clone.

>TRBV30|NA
AWSARRSYNEQF
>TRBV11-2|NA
ASSSDRVGSNTEAF
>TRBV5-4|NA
ASNSMAGFSTDTQY
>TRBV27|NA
ASRDRVTYEQY
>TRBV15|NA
ATSSIGGGNQPQH
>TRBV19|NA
ASSISREGRPQH
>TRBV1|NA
TSSQTTGVRRYEQY
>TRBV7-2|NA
ASSLRPTDTQY
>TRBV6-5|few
ASTREGLGEKLF
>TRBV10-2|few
ASSAQGKDTEAF
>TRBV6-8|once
ANTRENSCVQY
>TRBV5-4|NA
ASSSGGQHA
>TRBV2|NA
ASSEAGTGTYT
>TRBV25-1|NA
ASSESAGPTNYGYT
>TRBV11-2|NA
ASSSGGRSQPQH
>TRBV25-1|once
ASSVAGGNGYT
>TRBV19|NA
ASTNGDSPNYGYT
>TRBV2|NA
ASRSMGADTQY
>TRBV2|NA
ASSEFGEAF
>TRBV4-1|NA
ASSQVGTSKSGTQY
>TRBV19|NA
ASSPRDRKLF
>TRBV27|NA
ASRSAGASGNTQY
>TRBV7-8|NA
ASSLESRGNEKLF
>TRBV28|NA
ASSFNSPYEQY
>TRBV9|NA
ASSVGGNSYNEQF